A selection of T cell receptor beta chains follows, all from one sample in a study of T cells expressing NK-cell markers. Reanalyzing the 5' RACE reads, TCRdb keeps one entry per CDR3 protein, without DNA. The table for this sample gives 300,000 to 500,000 distinct CDR3 sequences. The sample comprised blood T cells: a sorted CD56 or NKG2C T cell subset, CD4+ or CD8+ T cells, or bulk PBMC T cells (not recorded which). The receptors were sampled from a woman in her forties or fifties in good health. Each CDR3 is given with its conserved first and last residue.

CDR3 length | J gene | V gene | CDR3 protein
11 | TRBJ2-7 | TRBV2 | CASSALDEQYF
14 | TRBJ2-1 | TRBV18 | CASSPARGGNEQFF
14 | TRBJ2-1 | TRBV14 | CASSPRLAGGPKFF
16 | TRBJ1-5 | TRBV27 | CASSLRTPYSNQPQHF
11 | TRBJ1-1 | TRBV20-1 | CSASGTVEAFF
12 | TRBJ1-1 | TRBV9 | CASSVKGTEAFF
15 | TRBJ2-1 | TRBV12-3/TRBV12-4 | CASSSTGLAGGGQFF
13 | TRBJ2-1 | TRBV5-5 | CASSPGASNEQFF
15 | TRBJ2-2 | TRBV19 | CASSMAPRGTGELFF
13 | TRBJ2-5 | TRBV12-3/TRBV12-4 | CASSNYRDGTQYF
18 | TRBJ2-3 | TRBV5-1 | CASSLGGSGRTYTDTQYF
13 | TRBJ2-1 | TRBV2 | CASSRIGYNEQFF
14 | TRBJ1-5 | TRBV9 | CASSVGGFGQPQHF
11 | TRBJ2-1 | TRBV20-1 | CSASGVNEQFF
15 | TRBJ2-3 | TRBV4-1 | CASSQLAGRTDTQYF
13 | TRBJ2-2 | TRBV12-5 | CASGPRRTGELFF
16 | TRBJ1-6 | TRBV12-3/TRBV12-4 | CASTTRGIFDNSPLHF
14 | TRBJ2-3 | TRBV6-6 | CATERERGTDTQYF
13 | TRBJ1-2 | TRBV12-3/TRBV12-4 | CASTEGSQGGYTF
12 | TRBJ1-2 | TRBV11-2 | CASSLASSASTF
17 | TRBJ2-2 | TRBV19 | CASKAGSGSKVTGELFF
15 | TRBJ2-1 | TRBV10-2 | CASSEGTSGRHEQFF
12 | TRBJ2-7 | TRBV2 | CASSDFAYEQYF
15 | TRBJ2-2 | TRBV6-5 | CASSYGAVNTGELFF
16 | TRBJ2-7 | TRBV29-1 | CSAKYTRGGSSYEQYF
16 | TRBJ2-4 | TRBV28 | CASSPPGGGAKNIQYF
14 | TRBJ2-2 | TRBV5-8 | CASSFYNPMGELFF